The TCR beta chain under discussion was sequenced for a study of blood T cell repertoires in COVID-19. Study information: Samples representing acute and convalescent COVID-19 were sourced from the United States, Italy and Spain. PBMCs, B-cell-depleted T cells, or T cells provided the cDNA or gDNA that made up the material.

With 3 bases removed from V and 3 bases from J, the gap between germline ends came to 8 bases. Germline CDR1 reads SNHLY; CDR2 reads FYNNEI. The CDR3 sequence is 13 residues long. Per the original data handling: Amplified reference gene primers provided the basis for estimating nucleated cell counts. TCRdb's copy holds only in-frame clones and misses some; the assay was immunoSEQ multiplex PCR. That table supplies the V and J calls and clone size; D and trimming were determined from the DNA. Among 25,000 to 35,000 clones listed, roughly 85% were seen once. The sample was peripheral blood. The chain carries TRBV2 and TRBJ1-2, with D perhaps TRBD1 (5 bases). The sequence came from an elderly man with active COVID-19. Here the CDR3 reads CASSESRDYGYTF. CDR3 nucleotide sequence: TGTGCCAGCAGTGAGAGCAGGGACTATGGCTACACCTTC.